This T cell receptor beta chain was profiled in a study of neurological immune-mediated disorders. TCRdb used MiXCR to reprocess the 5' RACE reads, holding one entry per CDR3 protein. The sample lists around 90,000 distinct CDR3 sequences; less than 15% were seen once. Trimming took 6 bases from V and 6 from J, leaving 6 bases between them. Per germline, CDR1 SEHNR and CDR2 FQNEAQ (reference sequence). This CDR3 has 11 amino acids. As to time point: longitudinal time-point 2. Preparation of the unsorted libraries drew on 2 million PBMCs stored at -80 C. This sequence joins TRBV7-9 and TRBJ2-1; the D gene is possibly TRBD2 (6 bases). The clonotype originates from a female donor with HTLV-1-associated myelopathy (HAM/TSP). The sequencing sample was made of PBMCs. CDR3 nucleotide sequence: TGTGCCAGCAGGGAGGGCAATGAGCAGTTCTTC. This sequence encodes CASREGNEQFF.